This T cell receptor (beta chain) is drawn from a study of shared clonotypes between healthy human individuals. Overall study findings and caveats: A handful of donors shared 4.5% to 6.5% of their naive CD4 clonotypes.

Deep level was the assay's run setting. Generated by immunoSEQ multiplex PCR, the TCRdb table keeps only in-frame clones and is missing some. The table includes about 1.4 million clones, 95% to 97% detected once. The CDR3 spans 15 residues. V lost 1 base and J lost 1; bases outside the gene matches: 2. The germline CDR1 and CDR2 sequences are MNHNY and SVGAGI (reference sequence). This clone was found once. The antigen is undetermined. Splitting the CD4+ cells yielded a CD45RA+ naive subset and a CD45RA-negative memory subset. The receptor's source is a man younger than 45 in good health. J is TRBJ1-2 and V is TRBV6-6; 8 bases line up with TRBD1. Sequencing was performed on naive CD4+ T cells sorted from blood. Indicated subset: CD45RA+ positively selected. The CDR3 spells CASSYLGQGNYGYTF. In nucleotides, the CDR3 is TGTGCCAGCAGTTACTTAGGACAGGGTAACTATGGCTACACCTTC.